The next 8 T cell receptor beta chains were all read from a single sample in a study of blood T cell repertoires in COVID-19. Clones were read by immunoSEQ multiplex PCR, and TCRdb kept only the in-frame ones, dropping some. The sample has under 250,000 clones; roughly 80% are singletons. Source material: PBMCs or T cells enriched from blood (not recorded which). These receptors originate from a man aged 55 to 70 who had recovered from COVID-19.

This clone was found once. V usage is TRBV19 and J usage is TRBJ1-6; TRBD1 matches at 8 bases. The CDR3 runs to 15 residues. V shed 3 bases and J 7 bases; nucleotides not matched to a gene: 5. Per the germline V gene, CDR1 is LNHDA and CDR2 is SQIVND (reference sequence). The CDR3 DNA follows: TGTGCCAGTAGTATCCAGACAGGGGTCAATTCACCCCTCCACTTT. This encodes CASSIQTGVNSPLHF.

This rearrangement joins TRBV7-2 to TRBJ1-4; possibly TRBD1 for D (5 bases). Between the trimmed V and J ends, which lost 5 bases and 8 bases, there was a span of 15 bases. The CDR3 length is 14 residues. Germline CDR1 and CDR2: SGHTA and FQGNSA. As DNA, the CDR3 is TGTGCCAGCAGCCAGGGTCCGACAGAGGAAAAACTGTTTTTT. Encoded protein: CASSQGPTEEKLFF.

This clone is a singleton in its sample. The gene calls are TRBV11-3 and TRBJ2-1, with TRBD2 matching 10 bases. The CDR3 loop spans 18 amino acids. Unmatched junction bases numbered 10, after V lost 5 bases and J lost 0 bases. The germline gives CDR1 SGHNT, CDR2 YENEEA. CDR3 amino acids: CASSPRTSGIISYNEQFF. DNA for the CDR3: TGTGCCAGCAGCCCCCGGACTAGCGGAATAATCTCCTACAATGAGCAGTTCTTC.

This clone came up a few times. J is TRBJ2-1 and V is TRBV7-6; the match to TRBD2 covers 11 bases. Germline-derived CDR1 and CDR2 are SGHVS and FNYEAQ. The CDR3 length is 15 residues. V shed 8 bases and J 0 bases; nucleotides not matched to a gene: 3. The CDR3: CASVGTSGSYNEQFF. The CDR3 nucleotides read TGTGCCAGCGTCGGGACTAGCGGCTCCTACAATGAGCAGTTCTTC. Variable domain in full (rest from reference TRBV7-6 and TRBJ2-1): GAGVSQSPRYKVTKRGQDVALRCDPISGHVSLYWYRQALGQGPEFLTYFNYEAQQDKSGLPNDRFSAERPEGSISTLTIQRTEQRDSAMYRCASVGTSGSYNEQFFGPGTRLTVL.

This chain connects TRBV7-9 to TRBJ2-7, with TRBD2 identical over 13 bases. Germline CDR1 is SEHNR and CDR2 is FQNEAQ (reference sequence). The CDR3 consists of 14 residues. Losses at the gene ends were 5 bases for V and 6 bases for J; bases not matched to a gene: 4. CDR3 amino acids: CASSPRTSGGEQYF. The CDR3 nucleotides are TGTGCCAGCAGCCCCCGGACTAGCGGGGGCGAGCAGTACTTC.

As for this clone: Other DNA sequences of this sample code for an identical CDR3. The chain has TRBV19 and TRBJ1-3; D ambiguous. Germline loops: CDR1 LNHDA, CDR2 SQIVND (reference sequence). The CDR3 has 15 residues. V lost 3 bases and J 0 bases, leaving 9 bases between the germline ends. In DNA form, the CDR3 reads TGTGCCAGTAGTATTGGTGGGAGCTCTGGAAACACCATATATTTT. It yields the protein CASSIGGSSGNTIYF.

The CDR3, as DNA: TGTGCCAGCAGCACCAGAACCGCGAACACTGAAGCTTTCTTT. Translated: CASSTRTANTEAFF. The rearrangement uses TRBV13 and TRBJ1-1; D is undetermined. Germline assignment: CDR1 PRHDT and CDR2 FYEKMQ (reference sequence). This CDR3 is built from 14 residues. Trimming stripped 5 bases from V and 1 base from J, with 11 bases between.

The chain is built from TRBV4-2 and TRBJ1-1, with D tentatively TRBD1 (5 bases). Germline V gene sequence: CDR1 LGHNA, CDR2 YNFKEQ. The V and J ends lost 0 bases and 0 bases respectively, with 11 bases between them. The CDR3 runs 16 residues. CDR3 amino acids: CASSQESRGMNTEAFF. CDR3 nucleotides: TGTGCCAGCAGCCAAGAGAGTAGGGGCATGAACACTGAAGCTTTCTTT.